The following is a T cell receptor (beta chain) sequence with its context. The target antigen is unknown. This CDR3 is built from 19 residues. Germline CDR1 and CDR2: MNHEY and SVGEGT. UMI labels and 5' RACE were used to prepare the TRB cDNA libraries. One entry per CDR3 protein, without DNA, is what TCRdb gives after re-calling the 5' RACE reads. The table for this sample gives about 70,000 distinct CDR3 sequences. This entry belongs to a study of CXCR3-negative and CXCR3-positive naive CD8 T cells. Study observations and caveats: Compared with CXCR3-negative naive cells, CXCR3-positive naive cells showed more hydrophobic TRB CDR3s.

The V and J genes are TRBV6-2 or TRBV6-3 and TRBJ2-3; the D gene TCRdb calls, TRBD2, cannot be checked with no DNA. The sequence was collected from a human donor in good health. Some clones in this sample may be carry-over from other donors' samples. The material sequenced was naive CXCR3+ CD8+ T cells from blood. Subset given: CD45RO-CCR7+CD27+CD95- naive CD8+ T cells expressing CXCR3 (TNR3+). The CDR3 spells CASSTTPGLAETGTDTQYF.